The clone carrying this T cell receptor (beta chain) has only a few counts. Its specificity is unknown. This could be a read error, since a much larger clone is one nucleotide away. The sample is drawn from a study of metastatic and nonmetastatic thyroid tumors. The overall study: Malignant thyroid and benign thyroid patients provided blood and tumor or nodule tissue whose repertoires were compared.

In the original analysis: A classifier of distant metastasis in papillary thyroid cancer was built from CDR3 differences (across clinicopathological groups). From the PCR reads, TCRdb re-called clones with MiXCR. These V and J calls are TCRdb output, not the study's own analysis. This table holds tens of thousands of clones, about an eighth found once. Not a single patient had been given any form of treatment at any point before undergoing thyroid surgery. Study-level findings and limits: The study reportedly found significantly higher TCR beta diversity in malignant thyroid tumors than benign nodules, in blood and tumor.

The sample was blood. This receptor was obtained from a female donor with papillary thyroid cancer or a benign thyroid nodule (not recorded which). Some clones in this sample may be carry-over from other donors' samples.

The CDR3 loop is CASILFSAGGTDTQYF. CDR3 in DNA: TGTGCCAGCATTTTATTCTCTGCGGGAGGTACAGATACGCAGTATTTT. The chain employs TRBV28 and TRBJ2-3; TRBD2 matches at 8 bases. Germline CDR1 and CDR2: MDHEN and SYDVKM. The CDR3 is made up of 16 amino acids.